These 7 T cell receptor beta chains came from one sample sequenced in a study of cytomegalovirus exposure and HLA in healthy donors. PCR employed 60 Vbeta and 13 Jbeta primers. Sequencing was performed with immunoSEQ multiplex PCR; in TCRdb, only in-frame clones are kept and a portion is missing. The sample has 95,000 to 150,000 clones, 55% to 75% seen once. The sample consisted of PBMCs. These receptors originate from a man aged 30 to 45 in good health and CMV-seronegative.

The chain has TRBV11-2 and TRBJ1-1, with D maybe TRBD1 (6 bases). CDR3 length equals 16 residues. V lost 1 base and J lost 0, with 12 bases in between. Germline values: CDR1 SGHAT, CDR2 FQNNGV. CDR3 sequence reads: CASSLGPGAMNTEAFF. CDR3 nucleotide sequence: TGTGCCAGCAGCTTAGGTCCAGGGGCCATGAACACTGAAGCTTTCTTT.

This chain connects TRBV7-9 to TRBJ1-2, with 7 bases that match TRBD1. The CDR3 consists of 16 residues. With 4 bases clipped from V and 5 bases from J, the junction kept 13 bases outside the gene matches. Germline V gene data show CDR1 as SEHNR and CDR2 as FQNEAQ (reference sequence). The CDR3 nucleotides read TGTGCCAGCAGCTCAAGCCCTCAGGACAGGTTTTATGGCTACACCTTC. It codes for CASSSSPQDRFYGYTF.

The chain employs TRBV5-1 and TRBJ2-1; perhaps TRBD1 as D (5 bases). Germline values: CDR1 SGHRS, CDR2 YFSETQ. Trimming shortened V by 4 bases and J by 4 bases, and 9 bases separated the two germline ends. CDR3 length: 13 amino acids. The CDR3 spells CASSATVYNEQFF. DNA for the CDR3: TGCGCCAGCAGCGCGACAGTTTACAATGAGCAGTTCTTC.

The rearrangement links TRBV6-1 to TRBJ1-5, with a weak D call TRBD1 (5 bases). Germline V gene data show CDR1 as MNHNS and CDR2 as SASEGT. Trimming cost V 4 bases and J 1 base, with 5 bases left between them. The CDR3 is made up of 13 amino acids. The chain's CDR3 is CASSGTSNQPQHF. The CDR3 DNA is TGTGCCAGCAGTGGGACAAGCAATCAGCCCCAGCATTTT.

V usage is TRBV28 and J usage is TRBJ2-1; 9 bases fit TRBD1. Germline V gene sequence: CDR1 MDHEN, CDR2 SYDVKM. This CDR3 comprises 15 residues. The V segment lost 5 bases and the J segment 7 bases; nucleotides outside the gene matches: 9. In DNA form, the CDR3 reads TGTGCCAGCAGTCCACGGACAGGGACAGGGAATGAGCAGTTCTTC. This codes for CASSPRTGTGNEQFF.

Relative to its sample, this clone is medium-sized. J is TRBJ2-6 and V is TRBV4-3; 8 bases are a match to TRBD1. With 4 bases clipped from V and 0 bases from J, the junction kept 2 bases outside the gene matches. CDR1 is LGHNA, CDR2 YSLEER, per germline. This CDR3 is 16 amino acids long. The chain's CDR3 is CASSRDRSSGANVLTF. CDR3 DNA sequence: TGCGCCAGCAGCCGGGACAGGAGCTCTGGGGCCAACGTCCTGACTTTC.

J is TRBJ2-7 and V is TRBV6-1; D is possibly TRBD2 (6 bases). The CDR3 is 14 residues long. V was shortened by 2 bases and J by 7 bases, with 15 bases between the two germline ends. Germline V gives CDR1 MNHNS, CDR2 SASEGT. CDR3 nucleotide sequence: TGTGCCAGCAGTGAACTGCGGGGCGGTGGAGAGCAGTACTTC. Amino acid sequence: CASSELRGGGEQYF.